This TCR beta chain derives from a study of T cells in localized non-small cell lung cancer. Regarding the study as a whole: Within adjacent lung there appeared a median around 55 of the top 100 tumor clones. Only one tumor region was sequenced, so heterogeneity remains possible. Density of T cells in blood, when higher, went with longer overall survival.

The table came from immunoSEQ multiplex PCR; TCRdb's copy has only in-frame clones and leaves some out. The sample has 35,000 to 40,000 clones, 80% to 90% seen once. The V and J ends lost 5 bases and 5 bases respectively, with 15 bases between them. The CDR3 length is 14 residues. Looked up from germline, CDR1 is SGHTA and CDR2 is FQGTGA. Remarks on this clone: Its antigen is not identified.

This specimen consisted of peripheral blood, obtained before any cancer treatment. The receptor was derived from a woman aged 40 to 75 with stage I lung adenocarcinoma. The V and J genes are TRBV7-3 and TRBJ1-1; D is perhaps TRBD1 (6 bases). The CDR3 coding sequence is TGTGCCAGCAGCACTACGGGGGCGAGGACTGAAGCTTTCTTT. Its translation: CASSTTGARTEAFF.